The clone carrying this TCR beta chain was observed many times. Its antigen is unidentified. Clinical symptoms, serum thyroxine and TRAb, thyroid ultrasound and orbital computed tomography were used for the diagnoses. Blood was sampled at initial diagnosis of hyperthyroidism, prior to onset of any ophthalmopathy symptoms. The record originates from a study of T cells in Graves' hyperthyroidism and ophthalmopathy. RNA transcripts yielded amplified TCR beta CDR3 regions. TCR CDR3 underwent first-round RT-PCR with the HTBI primer set. TCRdb passed the multiplex PCR reads through MiXCR, listing each CDR3 protein once. The table lists some 350,000 distinct CDR3 sequences, 15% to 18% of them singletons. The CDR3 sequence is 17 residues long. Germline V lookup: CDR1 MDHEN, CDR2 SYDVKM. The V and J ends lost 4 bases and 5 bases, in that order; junction bases with no gene match: 12. Study observations and caveats: Prediction of ophthalmopathy progression came a median about 6 months pre-onset.

This TCR was sampled from a woman aged 18 to 35 with Graves' hyperthyroidism that later progressed to Graves' ophthalmopathy. V gene TRBV28 combines with J gene TRBJ2-2; 8 bases are shared with TRBD1. The sequencing input was blood. The CDR3 nucleotides are TGTGCCAGCAGTTCCGACACCCGGACAGGGCGTACCGGGGAGCTGTTTTTT. It codes for CASSSDTRTGRTGELFF.